This TCR beta chain was sequenced in a study of lymphopenia after photon versus proton radiotherapy (dated by TCRdb to between 2019 and 2020). With respect to the entire study: In patients with gastrointestinal tumors who developed high-grade lymphopenia, the study compared the immunological effects of photon radiation therapy with those of proton radiation therapy. The cohort comprised 20 patients with gastrointestinal tumors who received either photon or proton therapy and then developed lymphopenia. The goal of the study was to describe how the two radiation modalities differ in their effects on the immune system.

This clone was seen only once. Its antigen remains undetermined. No base qualities exist here, and no much larger clone lies one base off it. The protocol used for the library was the immunoSEQ multiplex PCR assay. T cell repertoires were profiled by deep sequencing of rearranged TCR beta loci, alongside multiparametric flow cytometry. Here the immuneACCESS table is served through TCRdb, limited to in-frame sequences with V and J called. Missing clones are a known gap in these copies; in checked studies unresolved V genes cover under half, and the rest lacks a known reason. The sample yields around 150,000 clones; 88% were counted once. Jointly, the top ten make up around 5.1% of the sample. Points the paper makes about the study in general: Across the cohort, among patients who died, a greater drop in TCR diversity after the nadir was inversely correlated with overall survival time. The authors looked at the survival association only in patients who died, and they framed better survival with proton therapy as a possibility rather than a demonstrated result. After the lymphocyte count nadir, photon-treated repertoires showed oligoclonal expansion, especially of CD8+ Temra cells, which drove the drop in diversity. Relative stability during treatment was observed in proton-treated patients, whereas loss of naive T cells and TCR diversity and gain of effector/memory populations were observed in photon-treated patients.

Trimming accounts for 1 base at V and 3 bases at J, while the number of junction bases matched to no gene is 0. The CDR3 contains 15 residues, cysteine and phenylalanine counted. Left in the record is the CDR3 DNA by itself, 45 bases read in frame from the first base. Reading the germline V gene gives CDR1 SGDLS and CDR2 YYNGEE. The TCR originated in a man aged 45 to 65 with gastric cancer. The rearrangement joined TRBV9 to TRBJ2-1, with TRBD2 identical over 11 junction bases. The sequencing here drew on peripheral blood, taken from a patient treated with photon-based radiotherapy. The encoded CDR3 is CASSVTSGSYNEQFF. In nucleotide form, the sequence is TGTGCCAGCAGCGTAACTAGCGGGAGCTACAATGAGCAGTTCTTC.